These T cell receptor beta chains were read from a single sample in a study of T cells in Graves' hyperthyroidism and ophthalmopathy. TCRdb recomputed calls from the multiplex PCR reads with MiXCR, one row per CDR3 protein. The sample holds 300,000 to 450,000 distinct CDR3 sequences; about 16% are singletons and the top ten take approximately 30%. The sample taken for sequencing was blood. The source of these receptors is a woman younger than 45 with Graves' hyperthyroidism. CDR3s leave out the opening cysteine and the closing phenylalanine or tryptophan.

>TRBV6-2/TRBV6-3|TRBJ2-7
ASSDPRTSGTYEQY
>TRBV7-2|TRBJ2-7
ASSVGRDRATEQY
>TRBV24-1|TRBJ2-2
ATRGTSASTGELF
>TRBV6-4|TRBJ2-4
ASSDVAGGSKNIQY
>TRBV24-1|TRBJ2-1
ATRADIAMGNEQF
>TRBV3-1|TRBJ1-2
ASSQGTGSPRYGYT
>TRBV4-1|TRBJ2-7
ASSQEWPGGTYEQY
>TRBV20-1|TRBJ2-7
SASGTGYYEQY
>TRBV7-3|TRBJ2-7
ASSLARWGEQY
>TRBV6-5|TRBJ1-5
ASSYSPPGWSNQPQH
>TRBV30|TRBJ2-1
AWSPAPSGRSNEQF
>TRBV9|TRBJ2-1
ASSVVPSTETSGYNEQF
>TRBV28|TRBJ2-2
ASSLVKTGELF
>TRBV18|TRBJ1-1
ASSPGGTTEAF
>TRBV6-2/TRBV6-3|TRBJ2-1
ASSPGTSWLNEQF
>TRBV20-1|TRBJ2-3
SAETTDTQY
>TRBV28|TRBJ1-1
ASILAREAF
>TRBV20-1|TRBJ2-5
SARSLAGGSETQY
>TRBV3-1|TRBJ1-5
ASSTPRGPQH
>TRBV3-1|TRBJ2-1
ASSRGYNEQF
>TRBV28|TRBJ2-5
ASSFPAGGRRRVTQY
>TRBV6-2/TRBV6-3|TRBJ2-3
ASSQSLTDTQY
>TRBV20-1|TRBJ2-1
SASRGGSYNEQF
>TRBV12-3/TRBV12-4|TRBJ1-5
ASSGGKIQPQH
>TRBV2|TRBJ1-3
ASSDLVSLSSGNTIY
>TRBV9|TRBJ2-3
ASSPLSGTGATDTQY